This TCR beta chain was retrieved from a study of blood T cells in healthy people across ages. Together with a sample-barcoded 5' primer, a J-beta primer mix was included in a second PCR lasting roughly 6 to 12 cycles. The template-switch adaptor was a 5' adaptor with 12 random nucleotides. It tagged each cDNA molecule. TCRdb reanalysed the 5' RACE reads using MiXCR and keeps one entry per CDR3 protein. The table includes nearly 800,000 distinct CDR3 sequences, roughly three fifths detected once. On this clonotype: Its antigen is still unknown.

Findings of the study overall: Conclusively comparing naive with antigen-experienced cells was impossible with unsorted PBMCs. A strong correlation was seen between TCR beta diversity and naive T cell percentage.

CDR3 length: 14 amino acids. Germline loops: CDR1 MNHNY, CDR2 SVGAGI (reference sequence). The ends were cut back, 6 bases at V and 3 bases at J, with 13 bases in the middle. The TCR comes from a man aged 35-49 years in good health. The genes are TRBV6-6 and TRBJ2-3, with a tentative D call TRBD1 (5 bases). Material: blood. CDR3 sequence reads: CASSWGGATDTQYF. CDR3 nucleotides: TGTGCCAGCAGCTGGGGCGGAGCGACAGATACGCAGTATTTT.